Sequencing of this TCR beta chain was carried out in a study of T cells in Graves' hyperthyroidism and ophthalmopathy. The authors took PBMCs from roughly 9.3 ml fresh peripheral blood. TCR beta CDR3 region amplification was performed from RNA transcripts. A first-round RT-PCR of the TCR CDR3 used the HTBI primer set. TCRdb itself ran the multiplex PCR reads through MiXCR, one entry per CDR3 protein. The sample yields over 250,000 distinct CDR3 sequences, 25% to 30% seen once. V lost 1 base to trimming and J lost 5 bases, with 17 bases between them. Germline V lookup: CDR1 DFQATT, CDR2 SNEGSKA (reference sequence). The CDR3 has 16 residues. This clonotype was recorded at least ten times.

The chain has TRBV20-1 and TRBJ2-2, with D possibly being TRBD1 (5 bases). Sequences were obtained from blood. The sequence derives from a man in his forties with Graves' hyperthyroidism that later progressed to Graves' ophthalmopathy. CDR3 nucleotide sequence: TGCAGTGCTAGAGTTGGCCCCAGGGTGGATACCGGGGAGCTGTTTTTT. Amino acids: CSARVGPRVDTGELFF.